Listed below are T cell receptor beta chains from one sample, sequenced in a study of shared clonotypes between healthy human individuals. Repertoires were generated with immunoSEQ multiplex PCR, while TCRdb's copy carries only in-frame clones and drops some. The sample lists approximately 1.4 million clones; 95% to 99% were seen once. The sequencing input was naive CD4+ T cells sorted from blood. These receptors originate from a young man in good health. Both conserved end residues are part of each CDR3. Each record gives: CDR3 protein, CDR3 DNA, clone size, V gene, D gene, J gene. D genes are given only for firm matches. Clone size appears in some rows only: once, few, many, or a class for an expanded clone.

CDR3aa: CASSQKPASGNTDTQYF; CDR3nt: TGTGCCAGCAGCCAGAAACCCGCTAGCGGAAACACAGATACGCAGTATTTT; abundance: .; v_gene: TRBV4-2; d_gene: TRBD2; j_gene: TRBJ2-3
CDR3aa: CASSTGTRVFNEQFF; CDR3nt: TGTGCCAGCAGCACCGGGACTAGGGTTTTCAATGAGCAGTTCTTC; abundance: .; v_gene: TRBV5-4; d_gene: TRBD2; j_gene: TRBJ2-1
CDR3aa: CASSPGLHSGDTQYF; CDR3nt: TGCGCCAGCAGCCCCGGACTCCACTCCGGGGATACGCAGTATTTT; abundance: .; v_gene: TRBV5-1; d_gene: .; j_gene: TRBJ2-3
CDR3aa: CASTVPGRNEQFF; CDR3nt: TGTGCCAGTACCGTACCGGGTCGCAATGAGCAGTTCTTC; abundance: .; v_gene: TRBV19; d_gene: .; j_gene: TRBJ2-1
CDR3aa: CASGLVISGRADEQFF; CDR3nt: TGTGCTAGTGGTTTGGTAATCAGCGGGAGGGCCGATGAGCAGTTCTTC; abundance: .; v_gene: TRBV12-5; d_gene: TRBD2; j_gene: TRBJ2-1
CDR3aa: CATSRDKIMEGSYF; CDR3nt: TGTGCCACCAGCAGAGATAAAATTATGGAAGGCTCGTACTTC; abundance: .; v_gene: TRBV15; d_gene: .; j_gene: TRBJ2-4
CDR3aa: CASSYGTSGITDTQYF; CDR3nt: TGTGCCAGCAGTTACGGGACTAGCGGGATCACAGATACGCAGTATTTT; abundance: .; v_gene: TRBV6-5; d_gene: TRBD2; j_gene: TRBJ2-3
CDR3aa: CASSLYGQGIREQYF; CDR3nt: TGTGCCAGCAGTTTATATGGACAGGGTATTCGAGAGCAGTACTTC; abundance: .; v_gene: TRBV27; d_gene: TRBD1; j_gene: TRBJ2-7
CDR3aa: CASSLSFWSNTGELFF; CDR3nt: TGTGCCAGCAGCTTGAGCTTTTGGTCGAACACCGGGGAGCTGTTTTTT; abundance: .; v_gene: TRBV5-4; d_gene: .; j_gene: TRBJ2-2
CDR3aa: CASSPPFAGELFF; CDR3nt: TGTGCCAGCAGCCCCCCCTTTGCCGGGGAGCTGTTTTTT; abundance: .; v_gene: TRBV7-2; d_gene: .; j_gene: TRBJ2-2
CDR3aa: CASAPMGEGYNEQFF; CDR3nt: TGTGCCAGCGCTCCAATGGGGGAAGGATACAATGAGCAGTTCTTC; abundance: .; v_gene: TRBV27; d_gene: .; j_gene: TRBJ2-1
CDR3aa: CASSLKMHTEAFF; CDR3nt: TGTGCCAGCAGCTTAAAGATGCACACTGAAGCTTTCTTT; abundance: .; v_gene: TRBV7-9; d_gene: .; j_gene: TRBJ1-1
CDR3aa: CASSLGGRANEQYF; CDR3nt: TGTGCCAGCAGCTTGGGCGGGAGGGCGAACGAGCAGTACTTC; abundance: .; v_gene: TRBV7-3; d_gene: TRBD2; j_gene: TRBJ2-7
CDR3aa: CASARDSNSYEQYF; CDR3nt: TGTGCCAGCGCTAGGGACAGCAACTCCTACGAGCAGTACTTC; abundance: .; v_gene: TRBV2; d_gene: TRBD1; j_gene: TRBJ2-7
CDR3aa: CASSQDGRVPLDTQYF; CDR3nt: TGTGCCAGCAGCCAAGACGGCAGGGTGCCCCTCGATACGCAGTATTTT; abundance: .; v_gene: TRBV14; d_gene: .; j_gene: TRBJ2-3
CDR3aa: CASSPERLSGQAYGYTF; CDR3nt: TGTGCCAGCAGTCCCGAACGGCTGTCGGGACAAGCCTATGGCTACACCTTC; abundance: once; v_gene: TRBV28; d_gene: .; j_gene: TRBJ1-2
CDR3aa: CASSSRDTPTNTEAFF; CDR3nt: TGTGCCAGCAGCTCTAGAGACACCCCTACAAACACTGAAGCTTTCTTT; abundance: .; v_gene: TRBV11-2; d_gene: .; j_gene: TRBJ1-1
CDR3aa: CSVQISKNTEAFF; CDR3nt: TGCAGCGTTCAAATCAGTAAGAACACTGAAGCTTTCTTT; abundance: .; v_gene: TRBV29-1; d_gene: .; j_gene: TRBJ1-1
CDR3aa: CASSSTGYEQYF; CDR3nt: TGTGCCAGCAGCTCTACAGGTTACGAGCAGTACTTC; abundance: .; v_gene: TRBV7-3; d_gene: .; j_gene: TRBJ2-7
CDR3aa: CASSVAVSRPQSSYNEQFF; CDR3nt: TGTGCCAGCAGCGTAGCGGTATCGCGCCCCCAAAGCTCCTACAATGAGCAGTTCTTC; abundance: .; v_gene: TRBV9; d_gene: .; j_gene: TRBJ2-1
CDR3aa: CASSGVDSITDTQYF; CDR3nt: TGTGCCAGCAGTGGTGTGGACAGCATAACAGATACGCAGTATTTT; abundance: .; v_gene: TRBV2; d_gene: .; j_gene: TRBJ2-3
CDR3aa: CASEREGTLPYEQYF; CDR3nt: TGTGCCAGCGAGCGGGAGGGAACTTTACCTTACGAGCAGTACTTC; abundance: .; v_gene: TRBV6-1; d_gene: TRBD2; j_gene: TRBJ2-7
CDR3aa: CASSPGTGGIDEQFF; CDR3nt: TGTGCCAGCTCACCGGGGACAGGGGGAATTGATGAGCAGTTCTTC; abundance: once; v_gene: TRBV18; d_gene: TRBD1; j_gene: TRBJ2-1
CDR3aa: CASSETSGTGYSEQYF; CDR3nt: TGTGCCAGCAGCGAAACTTCCGGGACAGGGTACTCCGAGCAGTACTTC; abundance: .; v_gene: TRBV2; d_gene: TRBD1; j_gene: TRBJ2-7
CDR3aa: CASSLTPSALAKNIQYF; CDR3nt: TGTGCCAGCAGCTTAACCCCTAGCGCACTAGCCAAAAACATTCAGTACTTC; abundance: .; v_gene: TRBV5-4; d_gene: .; j_gene: TRBJ2-4
CDR3aa: CASRELAGDNEQYF; CDR3nt: TGTGCCAGCAGGGAACTAGCGGGAGATAACGAGCAGTACTTC; abundance: .; v_gene: TRBV28; d_gene: TRBD2; j_gene: TRBJ2-7
CDR3aa: CATRDISGNTIYF; CDR3nt: TGTGCCACTCGGGACATCTCTGGAAACACCATATATTTT; abundance: .; v_gene: TRBV10-3; d_gene: .; j_gene: TRBJ1-3
CDR3aa: CASSPDSNQPQHF; CDR3nt: TGTGCCAGCAGCCCGGACAGCAATCAGCCCCAGCATTTT; abundance: .; v_gene: TRBV9; d_gene: .; j_gene: TRBJ1-5